These 30 T cell receptor beta chains share one sample of origin, sequenced in a study of shared clonotypes between healthy human individuals. Libraries were prepared by immunoSEQ multiplex PCR; TCRdb keeps only in-frame clonotypes and omits some of them. The sample lists over a million clones, 95% to 97% occurring once. Sequenced: naive CD4+ T cells sorted from blood. Subset given: CD45RA+ positively selected. These receptors were collected from a man aged 25 to 45 in good health.

The chain links TRBV11-1 to TRBJ2-7; TRBD2 matches 7 bases. Trimming took 5 bases from V and 0 from J; bases not matched to a gene: 7. The CDR3 sequence is 15 residues long. CDR1 and CDR2 (germline): SGHAT, FQDESV (reference sequence). CDR3 sequence: CASSRTSESSYEQYF. In DNA form, the CDR3 reads TGTGCCAGCAGCCGTACTAGCGAGAGCTCCTACGAGCAGTACTTC.

The chain is built from TRBV19 and TRBJ1-2, with 9 positions matching TRBD1. This CDR3 is built from 15 residues. Germline-derived CDR1 and CDR2 are LNHDA and SQIVND (reference sequence). Trimming cost V 3 bases and J 4 bases; bases outside gene matches: 6. CDR3 DNA: TGTGCCAGTAGTATCGGACAGGGGCGCGGCTATGGCTACACCTTC. As protein: CASSIGQGRGYGYTF.

In nucleotides, the CDR3 is TGTGCCATGGGGACAACCCAGCCCCAGCATTTT. Its protein is CAMGTTQPQHF. The chain couples TRBV28 to TRBJ1-5; TRBD1 might be the D (6 bases). The CDR3 is 11 amino acids. V lost 10 bases, J lost 7 bases, and 11 bases lay in between. Germline lookup yields CDR1 MDHEN and CDR2 SYDVKM.

The gene calls are TRBV11-2 and TRBJ2-7; D is unresolved. Germline V gene sequence: CDR1 SGHAT, CDR2 FQNNGV. The V end lost 5 bases, the J end lost 3 bases, and 14 bases lay between the germline ends. The CDR3 spans 14 residues. The DNA for the CDR3 is TGTGCCAGCAGCCCATGGACGGATTACTACGAGCAGTACTTC. This gives the protein CASSPWTDYYEQYF.

This sequence joins TRBV15 and TRBJ2-1; TRBD1 aligns across 9 bases. The CDR3 is 15 amino acids. Germline CDR1 is LNHNV and CDR2 is YYDKDF (reference sequence). Trimming cost V 0 bases and J 4 bases; bases outside gene matches: 1. The CDR3 DNA follows: TGTGCCACCAGCAGAGAGGGACAGGGTTACAATGAGCAGTTCTTC. Amino acid sequence: CATSREGQGYNEQFF.

The chain couples TRBV6-1 to TRBJ2-7; TRBD2 matches at 8 bases. The CDR3 is 11 residues long. The germline CDR1 and CDR2 sequences are MNHNS and SASEGT. The trim removed 5 bases at V and 12 bases at J, leaving 6 bases unmatched. This CDR3 reads CASSISGSRYF. CDR3 in DNA: TGTGCCAGCAGTATCAGCGGGAGCCGGTACTTC.

This rearrangement joins TRBV7-2 to TRBJ2-2; D remains unclear. V was cut by 5 bases and J by 1 base, with 5 bases left in between. Germline CDR1 SGHTA, CDR2 FQGNSA. This CDR3 is 13 amino acids long. The DNA for the CDR3 is TGTGCCAGCAGCCGCAGGAACACCGGGGAGCTGTTTTTT. As protein: CASSRRNTGELFF.

The V call is TRBV27, the J call TRBJ2-3; the match to TRBD2 covers 7 bases. Germline trimming cut 6 bases from V and 3 bases from J; bases unmatched to any gene: 21. In germline, CDR1 is MNHEY, CDR2 SMNVEV (reference sequence). The CDR3 is 19 residues long. CDR3 bases: TGTGCCAGCAGCCCCCCTTGGGGTTTCTTGGACGGGGGGACAGATACGCAGTATTTT. As protein: CASSPPWGFLDGGTDTQYF.

The chain combines TRBV13 with TRBJ2-4; the D gene is possibly TRBD1 (5 bases). This CDR3 is built from 15 residues. The V end lost 5 bases, the J end lost 1 base, and 12 bases lay between the germline ends. Germline CDR1 is PRHDT and CDR2 is FYEKMQ (reference sequence). CDR3 bases: TGTGCCAGCAGCACGTGGGGCCTTGCCAAAAACATTCAGTACTTC. Translating it yields CASSTWGLAKNIQYF.

A remark on this clone: Other DNA variants within this sample encode the same CDR3. This sequence joins TRBV30 and TRBJ2-3; no clear D gene. CDR3 size: 11 residues. Between the trimmed V and J ends, which lost 0 bases and 6 bases, there was a span of 4 bases. CDR1 is GTSNPN and CDR2 is SVGIG in the germline V gene (reference sequence). CDR3 loop: CAWSVGDTQYF. The CDR3 region has the DNA TGTGCCTGGAGTGTAGGGGATACGCAGTATTTT.

This chain uses TRBV5-5 with TRBJ2-7; 8 nucleotides line up with TRBD1. This CDR3 spans 15 amino acids. The V gene's germline CDR1 is SGHKS and CDR2 YYEKEE (reference sequence). V lost 2 bases to trimming and J lost 6 bases; unmatched junction nucleotides: 10. This CDR3 is CASSFVGGQAGEQYF. The CDR3 nucleotides are TGTGCCAGCAGCTTCGTTGGGGGACAGGCGGGCGAGCAGTACTTC.

The chain combines TRBV6-5 with TRBJ1-1; 7 bases are shared with TRBD1. This CDR3 has 16 amino acids. From germline, CDR1 is MNHEY and CDR2 SVGAGI. Trimming took 0 bases from V and 3 from J; bases not matched to a gene: 7. CDR3 protein: CASSYSKGQSYTEAFF. Written as DNA, the CDR3 is TGTGCCAGCAGTTACTCGAAGGGACAGAGTTACACTGAAGCTTTCTTT.

The chain carries TRBV18 and TRBJ1-2, with D unresolved. The length of the CDR3 is 15 residues. Germline V gene data show CDR1 as KGHSH and CDR2 as LQKENI. V was cut by 3 bases and J by 0 bases, with 11 bases left in between. CDR3 sequence reads: CASSPVRETNYGYTF. The CDR3 region has the DNA TGTGCCAGCTCACCGGTTAGGGAAACTAACTATGGCTACACCTTC.

This chain uses TRBV9 with TRBJ2-1; no reliable D call. Germline V gene sequence: CDR1 SGDLS, CDR2 YYNGEE. This CDR3 has 15 residues. V lost 2 bases to trimming and J lost 2 bases, with 11 bases between them. CDR3 bases: TGTGCCAGCAGCGTCGTAGGAACCCCCTACAATGAGCAGTTCTTC. It encodes CASSVVGTPYNEQFF.

The chain uses TRBV7-9 and TRBJ2-7; TRBD2 aligns across 9 bases. Germline lookup yields CDR1 SEHNR and CDR2 FQNEAQ (reference sequence). V shed 3 bases, J shed 3 bases, and the junction held 15 bases outside the gene matches. The CDR3 totals 18 residues. The CDR3 reads CASSFSPLAGGMIYEQYF. The CDR3 DNA reads as TGTGCCAGCAGCTTCTCACCTCTGGCGGGAGGGATGATCTACGAGCAGTACTTC.

The CDR3 here is CASSVEGTAYEQYF. In DNA form, the CDR3 reads TGTGCCAGCAGCGTAGAGGGGACGGCCTACGAGCAGTACTTC. The V call is TRBV9, the J call TRBJ2-7; D is perhaps TRBD1 or TRBD2 (5 bases each). The CDR3 sequence is 14 residues long. V lost 0 bases to trimming and J lost 2 bases, with 9 bases between them. In germline, CDR1 is SGDLS, CDR2 YYNGEE.

The V and J genes are TRBV5-1 and TRBJ1-3; maybe TRBD1 (5 bases). CDR1 SGHRS and CDR2 YFSETQ come from the germline V gene. CDR3 size: 15 residues. Trimming pared 0 bases from V and 4 bases from J, leaving 11 bases between. This chain's CDR3 is CASSLEGAQGNTIYF. CDR3 sequence (DNA): TGCGCCAGCAGCTTGGAAGGGGCGCAAGGAAACACCATATATTTT.

This clone was recorded only once. This chain connects TRBV5-1 to TRBJ2-3, with 9 bases lining up with TRBD2. CDR3 length: 15 residues. Germline V gene data show CDR1 as SGHRS and CDR2 as YFSETQ. Unmatched junction bases numbered 10, after V lost 5 bases and J lost 6 bases. CDR3 residues: CASSQGLANPDTQYF. In DNA form, the CDR3 reads TGCGCCAGCAGTCAGGGACTAGCAAACCCGGATACGCAGTATTTT.

For this clone: The sample contains more than one DNA sequence encoding this CDR3. The gene calls are TRBV28 and TRBJ1-5; D not certain. The CDR3 sequence is 12 residues long. V lost 6 bases and J 3 bases, leaving 6 bases between the germline ends. CDR1 is MDHEN and CDR2 is SYDVKM in the germline V gene. Here the CDR3 DNA reads TGTGCCAGCAGCTTAGCCAATCAGCCCCAGCATTTT. Translated, it gives CASSLANQPQHF.

The chain employs TRBV5-1 and TRBJ2-1, with 7 bases that match TRBD2. Trimming cost V 5 bases and J 0 bases; bases outside gene matches: 2. There are 14 residues in the CDR3. The germline gives CDR1 SGHRS, CDR2 YFSETQ. Written as DNA, the CDR3 is TGCGCCAGCAGTAAGCGGGACTCCTACAATGAGCAGTTCTTC. Translation gives CASSKRDSYNEQFF. The full variable domain, rest sourced from reference TRBV5-1 and TRBJ2-1, is KAGVTQTPRYLIKTRGQQVTLSCSPISGHRSVSWYQQTPGQGLQFLFEYFSETQRNKGNFPGRFSGRQFSNSRSEMNVSTLELGDSALYLCASSKRDSYNEQFFGPGTRLTVL.

The chain joins TRBV9 to TRBJ2-7; maybe TRBD1 (5 bases). This CDR3 spans 15 amino acids. Per the germline V gene, CDR1 is SGDLS and CDR2 is YYNGEE. V lost 4 bases and J lost 1, with 15 bases in between. CDR3 coding DNA: TGTGCCAGCAGCTTTGGACAAACGAGGTCCTACGAGCAGTACTTC. It translates to CASSFGQTRSYEQYF.

This chain uses TRBV4-1 with TRBJ2-3; D is possibly TRBD1 (7 bases). Germline V gives CDR1 MGHRA, CDR2 YSYEKL. Trimming took 0 bases from V and 4 from J, leaving 23 bases between them. CDR3 length: 19 amino acids. For the CDR3, the DNA is TGCGCCAGCAGCCAAGAACCGAGGCAGGGGGTGGGAGGCGCAGATACGCAGTATTTT. Translation gives CASSQEPRQGVGGADTQYF.

The chain carries TRBV5-1 and TRBJ2-1, with 8 bases aligning to TRBD2. The V segment lost 6 bases and the J segment 8 bases; nucleotides outside the gene matches: 13. Germline loops: CDR1 SGHRS, CDR2 YFSETQ. CDR3 size: 15 residues. CDR3 sequence (DNA): TGCGCCAGCACCCCCGGTGCCGGGAGGGCCGATGAGCAGTTCTTC. Its protein product is CASTPGAGRADEQFF.

The chain combines TRBV2 with TRBJ1-2, with a possible D match to TRBD1 (5 bases). This CDR3 spans 14 amino acids. From germline, CDR1 is SNHLY and CDR2 FYNNEI. V dropped 7 bases and J dropped 8 bases, with 20 bases sitting between them. CDR3 in DNA: TGTGCCAGCATAATAGAGGGACTCTGGAGGGGCTACACCTTC. It is translated as CASIIEGLWRGYTF.

V gene TRBV10-3 combines with J gene TRBJ1-2; D uncertain. CDR1 ENHRY and CDR2 SYGVKD come from the germline V gene. The CDR3 is 14 amino acids. The germline V and J ends were trimmed by 0 bases and 4 bases, with 9 bases remaining between them. The CDR3 here is CAISESRRIYGYTF. CDR3 bases: TGTGCCATCAGTGAGTCGAGGAGGATCTATGGCTACACCTTC.

The V call is TRBV11-3, the J call TRBJ2-2; tentative D call: TRBD1 (6 bases). The CDR3 runs 15 residues. Germline V CDR1 and CDR2: SGHNT, YENEEA. V lost 5 bases and J 5 bases, leaving 15 bases between the germline ends. This CDR3 reads CASSLTFQGTGELFF. CDR3 DNA sequence: TGTGCCAGCAGCCTAACGTTTCAGGGGACCGGGGAGCTGTTTTTT.

The CDR3 nucleotides are TGTGCCAGCAGCGCACGAGGGACCTGGGAGCTGTTTTTT. Residues: CASSARGTWELFF. The gene calls are TRBV7-8 and TRBJ2-2; D is perhaps TRBD1 or TRBD2 (5 bases each). CDR3 length equals 13 residues. Between the trimmed V and J ends, which lost 5 bases and 9 bases, there was a span of 13 bases. The germline CDR1 and CDR2 sequences are SGHVS and FQNEAQ.

This chain connects TRBV27 to TRBJ2-3, with D possibly being TRBD2 (6 bases). This CDR3 is 15 amino acids long. Germline CDR1 is MNHEY and CDR2 is SMNVEV (reference sequence). V lost 5 bases, J lost 10 bases, and 22 bases lay in between. The CDR3 loop is CASSLRDSVPHPQYF. The CDR3 DNA reads as TGTGCCAGCAGTCTCCGGGACTCCGTACCTCACCCGCAGTATTTT.

This chain connects TRBV4-1 to TRBJ1-2; 7 bases agree with TRBD1. Trimming removed 4 bases from V and 4 bases from J; junction bases left unmatched: 9. CDR1 and CDR2 (germline): MGHRA, YSYEKL. This CDR3 spans 15 amino acids. This CDR3 is CASSLSGQALYGYTF. The CDR3 nucleotides read TGCGCCAGCAGCCTATCCGGACAGGCCCTCTATGGCTACACCTTC.

This clone was observed a single time. The rearrangement uses TRBV28 and TRBJ2-3, with 7 positions matching TRBD1. CDR3 length equals 15 residues. The germline gives CDR1 MDHEN, CDR2 SYDVKM. V dropped 6 bases and J dropped 3; count of bases not matched to a gene: 9. CDR3 amino acids: CASSSPDRKTDTQYF. The CDR3 bases are TGTGCCAGCAGCTCCCCGGACAGGAAAACAGATACGCAGTATTTT. The variable domain in full, with the rest retrieved from reference TRBV28 and TRBJ2-3, is DVKVTQSSRYLVKRTGEKVFLECVQDMDHENMFWYRQDPGLGLRLIYFSYDVKMKEKGDIPEGYSVSREKKERFSLILESASTNQTSMYLCASSSPDRKTDTQYFGPGTRLTVL.